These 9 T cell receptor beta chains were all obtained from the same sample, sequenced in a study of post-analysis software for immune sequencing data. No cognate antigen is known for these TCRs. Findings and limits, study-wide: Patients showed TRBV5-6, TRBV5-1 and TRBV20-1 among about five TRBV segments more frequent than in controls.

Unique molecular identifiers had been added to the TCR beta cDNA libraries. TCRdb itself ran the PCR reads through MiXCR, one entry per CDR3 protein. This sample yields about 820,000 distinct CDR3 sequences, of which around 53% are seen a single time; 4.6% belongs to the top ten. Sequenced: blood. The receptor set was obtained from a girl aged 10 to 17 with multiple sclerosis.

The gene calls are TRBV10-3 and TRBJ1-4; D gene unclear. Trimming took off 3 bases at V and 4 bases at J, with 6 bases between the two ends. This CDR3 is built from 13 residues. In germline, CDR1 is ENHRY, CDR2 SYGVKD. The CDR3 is CAISDGINEKLFF. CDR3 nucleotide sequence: TGTGCCATCAGTGATGGAATTAATGAAAAACTGTTTTTT.

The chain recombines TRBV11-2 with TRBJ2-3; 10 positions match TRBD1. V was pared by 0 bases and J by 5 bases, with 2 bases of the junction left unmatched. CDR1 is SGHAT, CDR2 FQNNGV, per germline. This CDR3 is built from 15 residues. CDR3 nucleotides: TGTGCCAGCAGCTTAGACGGGACAGGGGTAGATACGCAGTATTTT. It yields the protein CASSLDGTGVDTQYF.

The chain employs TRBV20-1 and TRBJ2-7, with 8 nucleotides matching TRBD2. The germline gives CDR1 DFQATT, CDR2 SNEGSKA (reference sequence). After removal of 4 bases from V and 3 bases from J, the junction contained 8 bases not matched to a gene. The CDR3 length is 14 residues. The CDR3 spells CSATRGGYLYEQYF. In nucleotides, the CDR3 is TGCAGTGCTACCCGGGGGGGGTATCTCTACGAGCAGTACTTC.

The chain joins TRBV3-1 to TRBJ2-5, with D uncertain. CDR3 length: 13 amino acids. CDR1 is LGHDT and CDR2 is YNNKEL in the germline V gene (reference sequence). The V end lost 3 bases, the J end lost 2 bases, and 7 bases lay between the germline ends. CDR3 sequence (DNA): TGTGCCAGCAGCCATTACATACAAGAGACCCAGTACTTC. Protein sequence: CASSHYIQETQYF.

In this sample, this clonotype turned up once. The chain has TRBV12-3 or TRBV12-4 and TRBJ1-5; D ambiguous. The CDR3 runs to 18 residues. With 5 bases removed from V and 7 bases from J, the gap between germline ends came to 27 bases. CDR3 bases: TGTGCCAGCAGTCCCTCTATCGGGGTGAGTTTTGGACGCCAGCCCCAGCATTTT. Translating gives CASSPSIGVSFGRQPQHF.

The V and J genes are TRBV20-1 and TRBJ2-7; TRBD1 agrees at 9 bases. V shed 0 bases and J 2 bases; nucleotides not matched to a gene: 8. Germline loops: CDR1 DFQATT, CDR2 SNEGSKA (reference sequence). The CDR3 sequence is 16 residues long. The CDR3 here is CSARDHDRGSTYEQYF. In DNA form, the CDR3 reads TGCAGTGCTAGAGATCATGACAGGGGGAGCACCTACGAGCAGTACTTC.

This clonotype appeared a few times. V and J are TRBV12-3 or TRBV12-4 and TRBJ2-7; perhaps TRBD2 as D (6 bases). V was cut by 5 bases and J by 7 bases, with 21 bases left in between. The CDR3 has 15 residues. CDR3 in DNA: TGTGCCAGCAGTCCCGGCGGGGCGAGCACGGGGGAGCAGTACTTC. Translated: CASSPGGASTGEQYF.

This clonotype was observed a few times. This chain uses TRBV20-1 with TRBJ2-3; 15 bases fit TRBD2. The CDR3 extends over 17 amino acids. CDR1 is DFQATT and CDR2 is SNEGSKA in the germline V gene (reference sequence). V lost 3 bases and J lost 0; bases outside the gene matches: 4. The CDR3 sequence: CSASEGLAGGSTDTQYF. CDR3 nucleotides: TGCAGTGCTAGTGAGGGACTAGCGGGAGGTAGCACAGATACGCAGTATTTT.

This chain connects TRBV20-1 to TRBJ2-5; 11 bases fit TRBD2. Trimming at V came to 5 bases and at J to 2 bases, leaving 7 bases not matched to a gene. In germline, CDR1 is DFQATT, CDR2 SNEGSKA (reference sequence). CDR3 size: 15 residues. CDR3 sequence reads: CSAFRLAGRQETQYF. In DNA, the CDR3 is TGCAGTGCTTTTCGACTAGCGGGGCGACAAGAGACCCAGTACTTC.